Listed here is a single T cell receptor beta chain. There is no known antigen for this receptor. No quality values exist for individual bases; no much larger clone is one base distant. The sample belongs to a study of blood T cell repertoires in COVID-19 (dated by TCRdb to about 2020). Regarding the study in general: The collaborator samples originated in the United States, Italy and Spain and spanned the acute and convalescent phases of COVID-19. The repertoires were released in a freely available public database intended as a resource for research on the immune response to SARS-CoV-2. Samples came from the ongoing ImmuneRACE study (first 160 participants) plus 1,254 subjects from 6 global collaborators. The material from the prospective study consisted of cDNA or gDNA derived from T cells, B-cell-depleted T cells, or PBMCs. A de-identified subject ID, COVID-19 status, age in years and sex were almost always included in the sample metadata. Where available, HLA class I and class II types were obtained from metadata supplied by the sample provider rather than from assay-based typing. Deeply sampled blood TCRbeta repertoires from subjects exposed to, actively infected with, or recovered from COVID-19 were included in the dataset. Broad study findings and their caveats: How much clinical and demographic metadata was included differed by source and by participant, and the metadata was provided uncurated.

Whole blood was collected in K2EDTA tubes by collaborating institutions according to the institutions' own protocols. For TCRbeta analysis, collaborator samples were shipped as frozen whole blood, as isolated PBMCs, or as DNA extracted from either sample type. The cysteine opens and the phenylalanine closes a CDR3 of 14 amino acids. The DNA shown is the 42-base CDR3, in frame from base 1. V and J are truncated by 0 bases and 6 bases respectively, leaving an intervening sequence of 11 bases. Per the germline V gene (reference sequence), LNHDA is the CDR1 and SQIVND is the CDR2. The immunoSEQ Assay, a bias-controlled multiplex PCR, was used to amplify TCRbeta CDR3 regions from genomic DNA. The source study handled its data this way. Nucleated cell counts per sample were estimated from amplification of reference gene primers within the assay. To quantify the absolute abundance of each unique TCRbeta CDR3 rearrangement, sequence reads were collapsed and filtered. For each sample, productive Simpson clonality was calculated as the square root of Simpson's diversity index across productive rearrangements. The source is immuneACCESS, and TCRdb retained only in-frame sequences with V and J called. Part of the clones is not carried over; for the studies checked, unresolved V genes explain less than half of this, and the remainder is unexplained. That table gives V, J and clone size, and the DNA gave D and trimming. For this sample the table gives roughly 250,000 clones, of which approximately 81% were detected only once. Around 3.2% of the sample is taken by the ten largest.

The V gene is TRBV19 and the J gene is TRBJ1-2; the D gene identity is not certain. This receptor was identified in an older woman with active or convalescent COVID-19. The sequencing input was peripheral blood. The DNA sequence follows: TGTGCCAGTAGTATAGAGAGTGTCGGTAATGGCTACACCTTC. Its protein product is CASSIESVGNGYTF.